The T cell receptor beta chain under discussion was sequenced for a study of blood T cell repertoires in COVID-19. Overall study context: Acute-phase and convalescent COVID-19 samples originated in the United States, Italy and Spain.

V lost 5 bases to trimming and J lost 4 bases; unmatched junction nucleotides: 8. The germline gives CDR1 SGHTA, CDR2 FQGNSA. The CDR3 extends over 16 amino acids. Participants spanned ages about 18 to 90 years and resided in 24 US areas. Exposed participants encountered a COVID-19 case during the 2 weeks preceding study entry. Measured with immunoSEQ multiplex PCR; TCRdb has only the in-frame clones, and not every one. The sample has about 250,000 clones, approximately 81% seen once. The genes are TRBV7-2 and TRBJ2-3; TRBD1 matches at 11 bases. The sequenced sample consisted of PBMCs or T cells enriched from blood (not recorded which). The sequence was obtained from a woman aged 50 to 65 who had been exposed to COVID-19. CDR3 region: CASSKTGTGGSDTQYF. The CDR3 bases are TGTGCCAGCAGCAAAACCGGGACAGGGGGTTCAGATACGCAGTATTTT.